The T cell receptor beta chain described here comes from a study of blood T cell repertoires in COVID-19. Background on the study: From the United States, Italy and Spain came samples of acute and convalescent COVID-19. From T cells, B-cell-depleted T cells, or PBMCs came the material, which was cDNA or gDNA.

This clone is a singleton in its sample. Per the study methods: Reference gene primers were amplified, and this amplification served to estimate nucleated cell counts. Clones were sequenced by immunoSEQ multiplex PCR, and TCRdb holds only the in-frame ones, with some missing. That table furnishes V, J and clone size, whereas the DNA furnished D and trimming. The data hold 150,000 to 200,000 clones, with approximately 89% observed a single time. The CDR3 covers 15 residues. Trimming stripped 1 base from V and 6 bases from J, with 16 bases between. Germline loops: CDR1 SGHAT, CDR2 FQNNGV. The TCR was taken from a man aged 40-49 years with active or convalescent COVID-19. Sequencing input: peripheral blood. The chain recombines TRBV11-2 with TRBJ2-7; tentatively, D is TRBD1 (7 bases). The CDR3 is CASSLGSGGYGEQYF. CDR3 in DNA: TGTGCCAGCAGCTTAGGCTCAGGGGGGTATGGCGAGCAGTACTTC.